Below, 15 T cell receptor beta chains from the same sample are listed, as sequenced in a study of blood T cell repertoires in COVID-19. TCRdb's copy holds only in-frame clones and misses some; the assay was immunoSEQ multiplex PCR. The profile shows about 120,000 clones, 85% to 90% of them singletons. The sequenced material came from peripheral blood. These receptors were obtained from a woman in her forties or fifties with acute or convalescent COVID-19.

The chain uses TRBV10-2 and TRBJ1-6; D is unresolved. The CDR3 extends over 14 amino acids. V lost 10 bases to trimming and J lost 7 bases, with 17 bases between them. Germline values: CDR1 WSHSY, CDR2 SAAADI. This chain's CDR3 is CATTNVGGNSPLHF. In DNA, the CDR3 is TGCGCCACTACCAATGTGGGAGGGAATTCACCCCTCCACTTT.

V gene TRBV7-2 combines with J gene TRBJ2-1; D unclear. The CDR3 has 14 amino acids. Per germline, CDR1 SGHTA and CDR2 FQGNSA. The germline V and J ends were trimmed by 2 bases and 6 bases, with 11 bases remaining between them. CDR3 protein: CASSLRIGPNEQFF. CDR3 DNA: TGTGCCAGCAGCTTACGTATTGGCCCCAATGAGCAGTTCTTC.

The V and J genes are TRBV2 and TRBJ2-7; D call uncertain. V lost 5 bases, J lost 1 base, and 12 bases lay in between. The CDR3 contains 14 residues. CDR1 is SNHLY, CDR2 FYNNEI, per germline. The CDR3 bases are TGTGCCAGCAGTCAAATCCCCGAGTCCTACGAGCAGTACTTC. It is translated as CASSQIPESYEQYF.

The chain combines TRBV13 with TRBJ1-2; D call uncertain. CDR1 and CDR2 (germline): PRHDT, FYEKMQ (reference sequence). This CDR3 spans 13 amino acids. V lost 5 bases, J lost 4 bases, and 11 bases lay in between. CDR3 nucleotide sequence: TGTGCCAGCAGCCCGAGGGCCATCTATGGCTACACCTTC. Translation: CASSPRAIYGYTF.

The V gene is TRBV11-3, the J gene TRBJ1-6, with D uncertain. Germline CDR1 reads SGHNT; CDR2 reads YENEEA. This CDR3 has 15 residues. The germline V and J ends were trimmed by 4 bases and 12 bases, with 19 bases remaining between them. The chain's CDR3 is CASSSRVQSGRPLHF. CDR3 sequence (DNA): TGTGCCAGCAGCTCGAGGGTACAGTCCGGGAGACCCCTCCACTTT.

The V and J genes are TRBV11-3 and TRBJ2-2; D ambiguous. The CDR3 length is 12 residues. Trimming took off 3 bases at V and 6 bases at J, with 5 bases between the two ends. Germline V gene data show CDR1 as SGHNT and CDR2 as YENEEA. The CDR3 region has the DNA TGTGCCAGCAGCTTCGCGGCCGGGGAGCTGTTTTTT. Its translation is CASSFAAGELFF.

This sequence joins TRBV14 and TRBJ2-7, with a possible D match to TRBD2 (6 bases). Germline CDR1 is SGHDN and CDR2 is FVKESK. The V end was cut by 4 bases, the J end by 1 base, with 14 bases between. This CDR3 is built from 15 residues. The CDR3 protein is CASSRGGTVSYEQYF. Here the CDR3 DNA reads TGTGCCAGCAGCCGAGGCGGGACGGTTTCCTACGAGCAGTACTTC.

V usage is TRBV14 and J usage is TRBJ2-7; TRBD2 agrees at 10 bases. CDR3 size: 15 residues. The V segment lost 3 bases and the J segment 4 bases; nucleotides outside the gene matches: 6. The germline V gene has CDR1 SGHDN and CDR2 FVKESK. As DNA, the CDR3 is TGTGCCAGCAGCCACTCCGGGACTAGCGTTTACGAGCAGTACTTC. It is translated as CASSHSGTSVYEQYF. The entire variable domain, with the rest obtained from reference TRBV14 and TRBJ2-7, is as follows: EAGVTQFPSHSVIEKGQTVTLRCDPISGHDNLYWYRRVMGKEIKFLLHFVKESKQDESGMPNNRFLAERTGGTYSTLKVQPAELEDSGVYFCASSHSGTSVYEQYFGPGTRLTVT.

CDR3 sequence (DNA): TGTGCCAGCAGTTCCTTCGCGGGGGGCACAGATACGCAGTATTTT. As protein: CASSSFAGGTDTQYF. The chain has TRBV11-3 and TRBJ2-3; 7 bases map to TRBD2. The germline gives CDR1 SGHNT, CDR2 YENEEA. The CDR3 is 15 amino acids. J was trimmed by 1 base and V by 6 bases; bases with no gene match: 7.

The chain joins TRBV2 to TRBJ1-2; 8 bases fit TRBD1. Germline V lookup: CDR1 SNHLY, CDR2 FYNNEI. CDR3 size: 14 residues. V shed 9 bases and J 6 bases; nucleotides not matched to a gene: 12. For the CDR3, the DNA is TGTGCCAGTCGGGACAGGACTCTTCACGATGGCTACACCTTC. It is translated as CASRDRTLHDGYTF.

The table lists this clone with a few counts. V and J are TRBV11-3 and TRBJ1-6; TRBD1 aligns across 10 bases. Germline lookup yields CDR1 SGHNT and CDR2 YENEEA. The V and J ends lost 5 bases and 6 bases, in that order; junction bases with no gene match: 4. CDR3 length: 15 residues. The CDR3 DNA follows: TGTGCCAGCAGCGAGGGGACAGGGGCTAATTCACCCCTCCACTTT. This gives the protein CASSEGTGANSPLHF.

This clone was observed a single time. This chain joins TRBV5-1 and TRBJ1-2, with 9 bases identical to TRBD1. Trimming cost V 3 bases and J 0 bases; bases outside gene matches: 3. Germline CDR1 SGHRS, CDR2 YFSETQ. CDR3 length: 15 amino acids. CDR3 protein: CASSSGTGTNYGYTF. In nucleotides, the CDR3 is TGCGCCAGCAGCTCAGGGACAGGGACTAACTATGGCTACACCTTC.

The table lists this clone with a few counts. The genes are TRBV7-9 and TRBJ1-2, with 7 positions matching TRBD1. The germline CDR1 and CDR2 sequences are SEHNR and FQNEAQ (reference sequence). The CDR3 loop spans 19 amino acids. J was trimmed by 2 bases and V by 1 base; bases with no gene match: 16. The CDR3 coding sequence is TGTGCCAGCAGCTTAGGGGCCCTCAGGGGGACAGACAGGAACTATGGCTACACCTTC. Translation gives CASSLGALRGTDRNYGYTF.

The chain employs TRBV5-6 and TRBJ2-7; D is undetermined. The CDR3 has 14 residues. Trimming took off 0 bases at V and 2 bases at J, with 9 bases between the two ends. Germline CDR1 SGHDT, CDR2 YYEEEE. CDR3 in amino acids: CASSLVGGTYEQYF. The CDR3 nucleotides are TGTGCCAGCAGCTTGGTAGGCGGCACCTACGAGCAGTACTTC.

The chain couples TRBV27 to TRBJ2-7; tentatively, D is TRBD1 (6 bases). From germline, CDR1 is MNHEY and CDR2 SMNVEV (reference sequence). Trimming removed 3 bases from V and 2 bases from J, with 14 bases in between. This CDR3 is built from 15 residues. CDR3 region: CASSLRQGNTYEQYF. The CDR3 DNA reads TGTGCCAGCAGTTTGCGGCAGGGGAATACCTACGAGCAGTACTTC.